This entry lists 12 T cell receptor beta chains sequenced from one sample in a study of beta chain features in type 1 diabetes. Expressed TCRB transcripts were sequenced, since all the RNA that had been isolated was reverse transcribed. TCRdb's table, derived via immunoSEQ multiplex PCR, lists solely in-frame clones and lacks some. In the table there are fewer than 200,000 clones, approximately 13% of which are singletons. The material sequenced was central memory CD4+ T cells from blood. These receptors were obtained from a young woman in good health.

This clone was recorded a few times. CDR3 sequence reads: CASSNPGLAGQETQYF. DNA of the CDR3: TGTGCCAGCAGCAACCCGGGACTAGCGGGACAAGAGACCCAGTACTTC. The V call is TRBV5-6, the J call TRBJ2-5; 13 bases line up with TRBD2. CDR3 length: 16 amino acids. Germline V CDR1 and CDR2: SGHDT, YYEEEE. The V segment lost 4 bases and the J segment 2 bases; nucleotides outside the gene matches: 5.

The gene calls are TRBV6-5 and TRBJ2-7; perhaps TRBD1 as D (6 bases). V lost 6 bases, J lost 3 bases, and 12 bases lay in between. The CDR3 covers 13 residues. Germline V lookup: CDR1 MNHEY, CDR2 SVGAGI. The CDR3 DNA reads as TGTGCCAGCAGCCCTACAGGGTTCTACGAGCAGTACTTC. Protein product: CASSPTGFYEQYF.

This chain joins TRBV19 and TRBJ2-2, with a possible D match to TRBD2 (6 bases). Germline V gene lookup returns CDR1 LNHDA and CDR2 SQIVND (reference sequence). The CDR3 consists of 15 residues. The V end lost 7 bases, the J end lost 4 bases, and 16 bases lay between the germline ends. The CDR3 is CASMAPGLLTGELFF. CDR3 in DNA: TGTGCCAGTATGGCCCCGGGACTCCTCACCGGGGAGCTGTTTTTT.

V usage is TRBV5-1 and J usage is TRBJ2-1; 7 bases line up with TRBD1. Trimming took 0 bases from V and 0 from J; bases not matched to a gene: 3. This CDR3 contains 16 residues. In germline, CDR1 is SGHRS, CDR2 YFSETQ. CDR3 residues: CASSLGEGASYNEQFF. The CDR3 DNA reads TGCGCCAGCAGCTTGGGCGAGGGGGCCTCCTACAATGAGCAGTTCTTC.

V and J are TRBV18 and TRBJ2-6; a weak D match, TRBD1 (5 bases). The ends were cut back, 2 bases at V and 0 bases at J, with 11 bases in the middle. Looked up from germline, CDR1 is KGHSH and CDR2 is LQKENI. The length of the CDR3 is 17 residues. The DNA for the CDR3 is TGTGCCAGCTCACCATGGCAGGGAATCTCTGGGGCCAACGTCCTGACTTTC. Its translation is CASSPWQGISGANVLTF.

This clone has more than one count but fewer than ten. The chain joins TRBV6-5 to TRBJ2-7, with 8 bases that match TRBD1. The CDR3 totals 14 residues. The germline gives CDR1 MNHEY, CDR2 SVGAGI. Trimming removed 9 bases from V and 3 bases from J; junction bases left unmatched: 10. This CDR3 reads CASSHGQGFYEQYF. DNA of the CDR3: TGTGCCAGTTCGCATGGACAGGGCTTCTACGAGCAGTACTTC.

The gene calls are TRBV7-2 and TRBJ2-3, with TRBD1 matching 8 bases. The germline V gene encodes CDR1 SGHTA and CDR2 FQGNSA. The CDR3 has 15 residues. The V and J ends lost 5 bases and 3 bases, in that order; junction bases with no gene match: 7. DNA of the CDR3: TGTGCCAGCAGCCTCAGCTACAGGGGGACAGATACGCAGTATTTT. The encoded protein is CASSLSYRGTDTQYF. The full variable domain, its missing parts supplied by reference TRBV7-2 and TRBJ2-3, is GAGVSQSPSNKVTEKGKDVELRCDPISGHTALYWYRQSLGQGLEFLIYFQGNSAPDKSGLPSDRFSAERTGGSVSTLTIQRTQQEDSAVYLCASSLSYRGTDTQYFGPGTRLTVL.

The rearrangement links TRBV6-6 to TRBJ2-7; a weak D match, TRBD1 (5 bases). This CDR3 is 13 amino acids long. CDR1 and CDR2 (germline): MNHNY, SVGAGI (reference sequence). The V and J ends lost 5 bases and 4 bases respectively, with 12 bases between them. Here the CDR3 DNA reads TGTGCCAGCAGTGGACGGACACGGTACGAGCAGTACTTC. Its protein product is CASSGRTRYEQYF.

In this sample, this clone turned up a few times. This sequence joins TRBV7-9 and TRBJ2-7, with 10 bases lining up with TRBD1. The CDR3 length is 12 residues. The junction had 2 bases not matched to a gene; V was cut back by 10 bases and J by 2 bases. Germline values: CDR1 SEHNR, CDR2 FQNEAQ (reference sequence). CDR3 residues: CAIGQGAYEQYF. CDR3 bases: TGTGCCATCGGACAGGGGGCCTACGAGCAGTACTTC.

This sequence joins TRBV2 and TRBJ2-2; 7 bases match TRBD2. The CDR3 covers 16 residues. Germline V lookup: CDR1 SNHLY, CDR2 FYNNEI. V lost 4 bases and J lost 6; bases outside the gene matches: 11. CDR3 DNA sequence: TGTGCCAGCAGTGGAAGAAAGCGGGGCGGGCCCGGGGAGCTGTTTTTT. Translated: CASSGRKRGGPGELFF.

There are a few counts of this clone. The genes are TRBV7-6 and TRBJ2-1; D is ambiguous. The germline gives CDR1 SGHVS, CDR2 FNYEAQ. V gave up 4 bases and J gave up 5 bases, with 9 bases separating them. CDR3 length: 13 amino acids. The CDR3 loop reads CASSSQHHNEQFF. Written as DNA, the CDR3 is TGTGCCAGCAGCTCCCAACATCACAATGAGCAGTTCTTC.

V gene TRBV5-1 combines with J gene TRBJ1-2, with TRBD1 identical over 8 bases. The CDR3 runs to 14 residues. CDR1 is SGHRS and CDR2 is YFSETQ in the germline V gene. The J segment lost 2 bases and the V segment lost 6 bases, leaving 6 bases of the junction unmatched. The CDR3 loop reads CASTHWTGNYGYTF. CDR3 DNA: TGCGCCAGCACCCACTGGACAGGGAACTATGGCTACACCTTC.